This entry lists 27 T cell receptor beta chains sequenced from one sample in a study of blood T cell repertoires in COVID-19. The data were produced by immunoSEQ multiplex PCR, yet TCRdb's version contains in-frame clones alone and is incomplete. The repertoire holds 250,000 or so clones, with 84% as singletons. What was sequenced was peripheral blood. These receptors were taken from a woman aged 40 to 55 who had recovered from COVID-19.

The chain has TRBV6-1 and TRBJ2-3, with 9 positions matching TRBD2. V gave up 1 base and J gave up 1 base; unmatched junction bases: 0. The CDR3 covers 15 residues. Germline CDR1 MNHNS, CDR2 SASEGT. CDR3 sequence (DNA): TGTGCCAGCAGTGAAGAGCGGGGGGGCACAGATACGCAGTATTTT. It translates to CASSEERGGTDTQYF.

CDR3 nucleotide sequence: TGTGCTAGTGGTCCATCGGGGGAAGAGACCCAGTACTTC. This codes for CASGPSGEETQYF. The chain joins TRBV12-5 to TRBJ2-5; weak D call: TRBD2 (6 bases). V shed 5 bases and J shed 3 bases, with 10 bases lying between them. This CDR3 comprises 13 residues. Germline lookup yields CDR1 LGHNT and CDR2 FRNRAP.

This CDR3 is CASSDPPGAWGLGNQPQHF. As DNA, the CDR3 is TGTGCCAGCAGTGACCCCCCGGGAGCCTGGGGCTTGGGCAATCAGCCCCAGCATTTT. The chain carries TRBV6-1 and TRBJ1-5; possibly TRBD1 for D (5 bases). The CDR3 extends over 19 amino acids. V shed 3 bases and J shed 2 bases, with 23 bases lying between them. Per germline, CDR1 MNHNS and CDR2 SASEGT.

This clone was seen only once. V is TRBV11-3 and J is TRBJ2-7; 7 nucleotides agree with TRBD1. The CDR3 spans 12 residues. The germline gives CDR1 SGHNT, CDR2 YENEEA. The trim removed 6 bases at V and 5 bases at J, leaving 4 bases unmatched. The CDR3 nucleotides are TGTGCCAGCAGGCGAGGACAGGACGAGCAGTACTTC. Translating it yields CASRRGQDEQYF.

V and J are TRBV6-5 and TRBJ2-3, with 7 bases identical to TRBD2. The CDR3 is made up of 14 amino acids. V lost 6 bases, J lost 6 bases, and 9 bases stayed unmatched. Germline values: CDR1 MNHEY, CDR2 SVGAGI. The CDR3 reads CASSRGGGGDTQYF. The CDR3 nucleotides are TGTGCCAGCAGCCGCGGGGGTGGGGGTGATACGCAGTATTTT.

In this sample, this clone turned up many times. For the CDR3, the DNA is TGTGCCATCGAGGACCGGGACAAGAACACTGAAGCTTTCTTT. Amino acid sequence: CAIEDRDKNTEAFF. The genes are TRBV10-3 and TRBJ1-1; D possibly corresponds to TRBD1 (6 bases). The germline V gene encodes CDR1 ENHRY and CDR2 SYGVKD. V was clipped by 8 bases and J by 1 base, with 14 bases between them. This CDR3 spans 14 amino acids.

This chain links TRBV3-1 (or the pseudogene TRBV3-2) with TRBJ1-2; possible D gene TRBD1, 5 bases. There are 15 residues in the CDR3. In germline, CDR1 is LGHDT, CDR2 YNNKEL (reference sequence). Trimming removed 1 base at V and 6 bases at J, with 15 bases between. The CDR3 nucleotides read TGTGCCAGCAGCCAAGCGCAGGGTGGTATCGATGGCTACACCTTC. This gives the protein CASSQAQGGIDGYTF.

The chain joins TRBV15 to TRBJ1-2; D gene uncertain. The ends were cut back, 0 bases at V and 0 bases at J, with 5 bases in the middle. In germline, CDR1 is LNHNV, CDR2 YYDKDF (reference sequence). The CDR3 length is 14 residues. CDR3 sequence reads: CATSRDSANYGYTF. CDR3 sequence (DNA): TGTGCCACCAGCAGAGACTCTGCTAACTATGGCTACACCTTC.

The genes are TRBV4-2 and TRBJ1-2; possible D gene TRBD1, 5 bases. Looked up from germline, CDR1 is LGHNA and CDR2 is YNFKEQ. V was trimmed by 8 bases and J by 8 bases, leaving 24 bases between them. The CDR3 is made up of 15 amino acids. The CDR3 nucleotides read TGTGCCAGCCGACATATTGGGGGGAGGTCTCAAGGCTACACCTTC. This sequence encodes CASRHIGGRSQGYTF.

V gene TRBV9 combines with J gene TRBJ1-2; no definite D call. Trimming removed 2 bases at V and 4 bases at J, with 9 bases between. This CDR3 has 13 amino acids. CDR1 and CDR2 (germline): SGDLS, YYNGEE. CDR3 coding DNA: TGTGCCAGCAGCGTCGGGGTCGGCTATGGCTACACCTTC. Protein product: CASSVGVGYGYTF.

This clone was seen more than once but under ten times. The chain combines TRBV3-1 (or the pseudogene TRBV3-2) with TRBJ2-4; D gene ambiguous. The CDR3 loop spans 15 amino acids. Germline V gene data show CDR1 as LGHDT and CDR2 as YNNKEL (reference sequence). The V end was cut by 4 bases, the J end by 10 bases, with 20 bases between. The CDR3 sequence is CASSLLDRSSGIQYF. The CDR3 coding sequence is TGTGCCAGCAGCCTACTCGACCGGAGTTCTGGTATTCAGTACTTC.

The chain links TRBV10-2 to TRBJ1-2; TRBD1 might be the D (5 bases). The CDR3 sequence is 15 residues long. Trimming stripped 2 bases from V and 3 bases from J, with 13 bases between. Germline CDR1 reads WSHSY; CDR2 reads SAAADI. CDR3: CASSEARGTYYGYTF. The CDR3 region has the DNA TGCGCCAGCAGTGAGGCTCGGGGGACCTACTATGGCTACACCTTC.

CDR3 in amino acids: CASSHSLCTQGEPFTYEQYF. CDR3 coding DNA: TGCGCCAGCAGTCACTCACTTTGTACACAGGGGGAACCTTTTACCTACGAGCAGTACTTC. The chain joins TRBV23-1 to TRBJ2-7; the match to TRBD1 covers 8 bases. TRBV23-1 is recorded as an ORF, its role being uncertain. J gave up 2 bases and V 3 bases, and 21 bases lay outside the gene matches. The CDR3 totals 20 residues.

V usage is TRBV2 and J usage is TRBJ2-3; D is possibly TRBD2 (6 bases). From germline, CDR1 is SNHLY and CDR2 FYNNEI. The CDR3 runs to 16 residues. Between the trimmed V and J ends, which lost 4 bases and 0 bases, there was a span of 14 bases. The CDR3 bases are TGTGCCAGCAGTGTAAACCCGGGACTTAGCACAGATACGCAGTATTTT. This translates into CASSVNPGLSTDTQYF.

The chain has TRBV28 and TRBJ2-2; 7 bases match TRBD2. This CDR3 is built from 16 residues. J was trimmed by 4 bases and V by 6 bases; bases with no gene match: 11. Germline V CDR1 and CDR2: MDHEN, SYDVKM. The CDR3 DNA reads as TGTGCCAGCAGGCCCAGCGGACTAGTGGGCACCGGGGAGCTGTTTTTT. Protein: CASRPSGLVGTGELFF. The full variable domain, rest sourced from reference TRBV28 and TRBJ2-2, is DVKVTQSSRYLVKRTGEKVFLECVQDMDHENMFWYRQDPGLGLRLIYFSYDVKMKEKGDIPEGYSVSREKKERFSLILESASTNQTSMYLCASRPSGLVGTGELFFGEGSRLTVL.

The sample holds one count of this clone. In DNA form, the CDR3 reads TGTGCCAGCAGCTTCCTGGGACTAGCCCCCGGCACAGATACGCAGTATTTT. Its protein product is CASSFLGLAPGTDTQYF. The J gene is TRBJ2-3, the V gene TRBV5-6; 9 bases align to TRBD2. CDR3 size: 17 residues. Germline V gene lookup returns CDR1 SGHDT and CDR2 YYEEEE. The ends lost 2 bases at V and 1 base at J; junction bases unmatched: 8.

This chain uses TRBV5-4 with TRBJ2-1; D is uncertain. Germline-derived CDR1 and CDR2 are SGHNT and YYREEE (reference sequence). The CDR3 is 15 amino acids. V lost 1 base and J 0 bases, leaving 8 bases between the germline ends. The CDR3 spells CASSLPFSSYNEQFF. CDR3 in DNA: TGTGCCAGCAGCTTGCCGTTTAGCTCCTACAATGAGCAGTTCTTC.

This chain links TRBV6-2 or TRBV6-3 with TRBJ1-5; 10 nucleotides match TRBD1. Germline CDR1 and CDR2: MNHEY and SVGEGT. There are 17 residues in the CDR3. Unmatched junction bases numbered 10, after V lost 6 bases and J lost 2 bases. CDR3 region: CASSTDRGHYGNQPQHF. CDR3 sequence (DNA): TGTGCCAGCAGCACAGACAGGGGGCATTACGGCAATCAGCCCCAGCATTTT.

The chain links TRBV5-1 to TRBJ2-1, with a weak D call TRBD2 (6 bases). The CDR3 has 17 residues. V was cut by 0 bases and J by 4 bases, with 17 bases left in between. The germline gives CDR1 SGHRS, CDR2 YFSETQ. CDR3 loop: CASSLVRGMSLYNEQFF. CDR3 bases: TGCGCCAGCAGCTTGGTGCGGGGAATGTCTTTGTACAATGAGCAGTTCTTC.

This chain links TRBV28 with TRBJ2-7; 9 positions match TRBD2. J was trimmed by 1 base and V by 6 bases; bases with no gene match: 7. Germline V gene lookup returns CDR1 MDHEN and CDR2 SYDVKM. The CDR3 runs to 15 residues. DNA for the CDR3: TGTGCCAGCAGAACCGGGACTAGCCTTTCCTACGAGCAGTACTTC. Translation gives CASRTGTSLSYEQYF. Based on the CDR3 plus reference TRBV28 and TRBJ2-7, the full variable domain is DVKVTQSSRYLVKRTGEKVFLECVQDMDHENMFWYRQDPGLGLRLIYFSYDVKMKEKGDIPEGYSVSREKKERFSLILESASTNQTSMYLCASRTGTSLSYEQYFGPGTRLTVT.

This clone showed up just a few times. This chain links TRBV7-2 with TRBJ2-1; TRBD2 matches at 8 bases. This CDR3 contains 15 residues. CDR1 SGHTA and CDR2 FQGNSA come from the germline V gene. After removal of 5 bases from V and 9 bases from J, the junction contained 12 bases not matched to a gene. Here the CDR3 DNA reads TGTGCCAGCAGCAACCCGGGACTAGGGATCGGTGAGCAGTTCTTC. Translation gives CASSNPGLGIGEQFF. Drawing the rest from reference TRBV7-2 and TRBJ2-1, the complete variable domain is GAGVSQSPSNKVTEKGKDVELRCDPISGHTALYWYRQSLGQGLEFLIYFQGNSAPDKSGLPSDRFSAERTGGSVSTLTIQRTQQEDSAVYLCASSNPGLGIGEQFFGPGTRLTVL.

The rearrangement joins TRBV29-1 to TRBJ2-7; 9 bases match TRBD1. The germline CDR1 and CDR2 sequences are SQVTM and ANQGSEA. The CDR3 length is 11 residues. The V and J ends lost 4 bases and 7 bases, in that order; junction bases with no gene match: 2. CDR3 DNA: TGCAGCGTTGGGACAGGGGTAGAGCAGTACTTC. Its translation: CSVGTGVEQYF.

The CDR3 bases are TGTGCCAGCAGCCAAGACGTCGGGGGCTCTGGAAACACCATATATTTT. It encodes CASSQDVGGSGNTIYF. This rearrangement joins TRBV4-2 to TRBJ1-3; tentatively, D is TRBD1 (5 bases). V gave up 0 bases and J gave up 0 bases, with 9 bases separating them. Looked up from germline, CDR1 is LGHNA and CDR2 is YNFKEQ. CDR3 length equals 16 residues.

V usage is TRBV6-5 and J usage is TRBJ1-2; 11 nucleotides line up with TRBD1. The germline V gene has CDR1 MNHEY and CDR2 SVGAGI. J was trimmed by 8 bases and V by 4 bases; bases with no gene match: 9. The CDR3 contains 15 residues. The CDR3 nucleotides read TGTGCCAGCAGTTCCCAAGGGACAGGGGGTGGAGGCTACACCTTC. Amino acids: CASSSQGTGGGGYTF.

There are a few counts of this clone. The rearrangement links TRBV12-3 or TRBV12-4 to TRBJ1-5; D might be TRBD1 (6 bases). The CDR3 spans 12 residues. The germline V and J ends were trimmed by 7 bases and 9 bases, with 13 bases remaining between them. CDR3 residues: CASTLGQMPQHF. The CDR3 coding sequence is TGTGCCAGCACCCTCGGACAGATGCCCCAGCATTTT.

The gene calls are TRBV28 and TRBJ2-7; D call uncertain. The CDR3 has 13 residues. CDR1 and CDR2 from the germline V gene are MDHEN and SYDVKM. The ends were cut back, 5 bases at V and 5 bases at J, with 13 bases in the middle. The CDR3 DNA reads TGTGCCAGCAGTCAACAGATTCAGGACGAGCAGTACTTC. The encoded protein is CASSQQIQDEQYF.

The CDR3 here is CASSLRGFYSNQPQHF. For the CDR3, the DNA is TGTGCCAGCAGCTTACGGGGGTTCTATAGCAATCAGCCCCAGCATTTT. The chain uses TRBV5-6 and TRBJ1-5, with a possible D match to TRBD1 (5 bases). Trimming cost V 2 bases and J 0 bases, with 12 bases left between them. The V gene's germline CDR1 is SGHDT and CDR2 YYEEEE. The CDR3 length is 16 residues.